The present entry profiles one T cell receptor beta chain with its context. No cognate antigen has been identified for it. Base qualities are missing; no much larger clone stands one base away. The CDR3 runs 14 residues from the cysteine to the phenylalanine. Here the CDR3 DNA is all that survives: 42 bases in frame from base 1. V is cut by 4 bases and J by 8 bases, and the space between the germline ends is 18 bases. Reading the germline V gene (reference sequence) gives CDR1 SGHKS and CDR2 YYEKEE. This specimen comes from a study of identifying expanded T cells in peripheral blood (dated by TCRdb to about 2019). Study-wide context: Four technical replicates, made by sequencing separate aliquots from the same pool of genomic DNA, were compared pairwise. Beyond this particular receptor, the publication reports: Both the number of clones called differentially abundant and the false-positive rate were significantly reduced by the beta-binomial model across all healthy-donor time intervals. The binomial model flagged approximately 1.2 differentially abundant clones between technical replicates, compared with about 16 over about 2 weeks and 19 to 20 over about four weeks. The authors expected that biological variance in healthy repertoires might rise further over much longer intervals, such as months to years. Across all healthy donors, variance in clone template counts between approximately 2-week samples was found to increase significantly with total template count.

During the collection period, no infections or other immune events were recorded for the healthy donors. Time-dependent variance in a beta-binomial model of T-cell clone differential abundance was calibrated using healthy-donor blood repertoires as a training cohort. There were some ten healthy donors in the training cohort, of whom 3 were female and 7 were male. Donor ages ranged from roughly 29 to 64 years, with an average of about 44 years. Whole blood, obtained from a commercial supplier, was collected from each healthy donor at three time points spaced approximately 15 days apart. Genomic DNA was extracted from unsorted whole blood for immunosequencing. The immunoSEQ Assay, which uses bias-controlled multiplex PCR amplification of genomic DNA, was used to profile TCRbeta CDR3 regions. Concerning the study's data processing: To quantify the absolute abundance of each unique TCRbeta CDR3 region, the sequences were collapsed and filtered. Differential abundance was tested with a binomial (Fisher-equivalent) model and with a beta-binomial model adding time-dependent variance fitted from healthy donors. Clones with fewer than 5 combined templates were removed, and differential abundance was called for clones with a Benjamini-Hochberg FDR below 0.01. The form v = (b*log(k)+a)^2 was used to model beta-binomial variance as a function of total template count across the two samples. In TCRdb, the immuneACCESS table is reduced to in-frame sequences with V and J assigned. These tables do not hold every clone; where another copy was compared, an unresolved V gene accounts for under half, and the others remain unexplained. V and J calls and clone size are as listed in that table; D and trimming were resolved from the DNA. For this sample the table gives approximately 97,000 clones, of which around 88% were detected only once. The ten largest account for 13% to 15% of the sample.

Recombination linked TRBV5-5 to TRBJ1-2, with TRBD1 as a weak D call on 5 bases. Material for sequencing was blood. This sequence was found in a person between 18 and 75 years old in good health. The nucleotide sequence reads as follows: TGTGCCAGCAGCCAGGACGGGGACCAGCGGGGCTACACCTTC. This is translated as CASSQDGDQRGYTF.